The sample holds a few counts of the clone carrying this TCR beta chain. Its antigen is unidentified. TCRdb reprocessed the RT-PCR reads via MiXCR and lists one record per CDR3 protein. The sample carries roughly 780,000 distinct CDR3 sequences, approximately 17% recorded once. J lost 7 bases, V lost 4 bases, and 14 bases had no gene match. There are 16 residues in the CDR3. The germline V gene encodes CDR1 DFQATT and CDR2 SNEGSKA (reference sequence). This entry belongs to a study of response to subunit inactivated influenza vaccine. Regarding the study as a whole: The study's authors posited that every seasonal influenza vaccination enlists few new T cells.

The clonotype originates from a man in his forties or fifties who received an inactivated influenza vaccine. This specimen was PBMCs from blood, taken around 5 days after vaccination. The chain links TRBV20-1 to TRBJ2-1; TRBD2 agrees at 9 bases. The DNA of the CDR3 is TGCAGTGCTATTTCTCTAGCGGGATACGTGGGGAATGAGCAGTTCTTC. Protein: CSAISLAGYVGNEQFF.